The clone carrying this T cell receptor beta chain was seen at least ten times. Time point of the sample: newly diagnosed GD, antithyroid drugs for less than 3 months. After RNA was extracted from PBMCs, the TCR library was made from it. This entry is derived from a study of regulatory T cells in long-lasting Graves disease. Relying on iRepertoire HTBI primers and Arm-PCR of CDR3 regions, the team built TCR beta libraries. TCRdb re-called the multiplex PCR reads with MiXCR, one entry per CDR3 protein. Among around 360,000 distinct CDR3 sequences listed, around 15% were seen once. CDR1 is LGHDT, CDR2 YNNKEL, per germline (reference sequence). The CDR3 is made up of 14 amino acids. Trimming cost V 2 bases and J 0 bases, with 7 bases left between them. The same data also contributed to another study, on T cells in Graves' hyperthyroidism and ophthalmopathy. From that paper: Hyperthyroidism was newly diagnosed in patients aged 18 to 65 (duration under 2 months). The study used the HTBI primer set for a first-round RT-PCR of the TCR CDR3. Before onset, by a median of approximately 5.9 months, the model predicted ophthalmopathy.

The V call is TRBV3-1, the J call TRBJ1-1; D is perhaps TRBD1 (5 bases). The sequence was collected from a woman between 18 and 29 years old with Graves disease. The sequenced sample was peripheral blood mononuclear cells (PBMCs), obtained at new diagnosis, from a patient treated with antithyroid drugs. For the CDR3, the DNA is TGTGCCAGCAGCCAAAGGGGAATGAACACTGAAGCTTTCTTT. Translating it yields CASSQRGMNTEAFF.